This TCR beta chain was profiled in a study of cytomegalovirus exposure and HLA in healthy donors. General observations from the study: For most TCR sequences rarity was the rule, although some public TCRs occurred in many donors. Per published accounts, TCR beta sequences correctly predicted the HLA-A and HLA-B alleles of most subjects.

The CDR3 consists of 16 residues. The germline CDR1 and CDR2 sequences are GTSNPN and SVGIG (reference sequence). Between the trimmed V and J ends, which lost 4 bases and 7 bases, there was a span of 23 bases. The sample holds one count of this clone. What it binds is unknown. It was with 60 Vbeta and 13 Jbeta primers that the PCR ran. Sequencing used immunoSEQ multiplex PCR; TCRdb keeps in-frame clones, though not all of them. The sample includes tens of thousands of clones, around three quarters seen only once; the top ten take roughly 16%. The sequence was collected from a woman in her fifties or sixties in good health and CMV-seropositive. Sequences were obtained from PBMCs. The chain recombines TRBV30 with TRBJ1-5; D is perhaps TRBD1 (5 bases). The chain's CDR3 is CAWNDGSTGIRQPQHF. CDR3 nucleotide sequence: TGTGCCTGGAATGATGGTTCAACAGGCATACGGCAGCCCCAGCATTTT.